These 22 T cell receptor beta chains share one sample of origin, sequenced in a study of blood T cell repertoires in COVID-19. The repertoire was sequenced with immunoSEQ multiplex PCR; TCRdb's copy has only in-frame clones and lacks some. The table shows 250,000 to 300,000 clones, with 70% to 90% occurring only once. The sample was peripheral blood. These TCRs come from a woman aged 60-75 years with acute or convalescent COVID-19.

The chain links TRBV7-2 to TRBJ1-1, with a possible D match to TRBD1 (6 bases). The V end lost 5 bases, the J end lost 5 bases, and 21 bases lay between the germline ends. The CDR3 covers 16 residues. CDR1 SGHTA and CDR2 FQGNSA come from the germline V gene. Here the CDR3 reads CASSQRGKGVWTEAFF. In nucleotides, the CDR3 is TGTGCCAGCAGCCAACGGGGCAAGGGGGTGTGGACTGAAGCTTTCTTT.

This clone was seen a handful of times. The chain uses TRBV20-1 and TRBJ2-1; TRBD2 might be the D (6 bases). Trimming took off 3 bases at V and 7 bases at J, with 13 bases between the two ends. CDR1 DFQATT and CDR2 SNEGSKA come from the germline V gene (reference sequence). The CDR3 contains 13 residues. As DNA, the CDR3 is TGCAGTGCTAGTAGGGCAGGGAGGAATGAGCAGTTCTTC. Its translation: CSASRAGRNEQFF.

This sequence joins TRBV7-6 and TRBJ1-6; D remains unclear. This CDR3 comprises 16 residues. The V end was cut by 2 bases, the J end by 10 bases, with 18 bases between. In germline, CDR1 is SGHVS, CDR2 FNYEAQ. In nucleotides, the CDR3 is TGTGCCAGCAGCTTACAGGTTGATTCAGTAGGCTCACCCCTCCACTTT. It encodes CASSLQVDSVGSPLHF.

The chain has TRBV4-2 and TRBJ2-1, with 14 positions matching TRBD2. After removal of 4 bases from V and 7 bases from J, the junction contained 15 bases not matched to a gene. This CDR3 has 19 amino acids. The germline V gene has CDR1 LGHNA and CDR2 YNFKEQ. This chain's CDR3 is CASSRPGTSGSVGGNEQFF. The DNA for the CDR3 is TGTGCCAGCAGCCGACCCGGGACTAGCGGGAGCGTAGGGGGAAATGAGCAGTTCTTC.

This clone was picked up a small number of times. The CDR3 loop reads CATVFRNEQFF. The CDR3 nucleotides are TGTGCCACCGTCTTTCGGAATGAGCAGTTCTTC. The chain employs TRBV11-2 and TRBJ2-1, with unresolved D. The CDR3 extends over 11 amino acids. CDR1 SGHAT and CDR2 FQNNGV come from the germline V gene. Trimming removed 10 bases at V and 7 bases at J, with 11 bases between.

The chain has TRBV6-2 or TRBV6-3 and TRBJ2-7, with 7 bases matching TRBD2. Trimming removed 2 bases from V and 5 bases from J; junction bases left unmatched: 9. CDR1 is MNHEY and CDR2 is SVGEGT in the germline V gene. The CDR3 is 15 residues long. The CDR3 DNA follows: TGTGCCAGCAGTTACCGTGACACGGGAGGAAACGAGCAGTACTTC. It specifies CASSYRDTGGNEQYF.

The V gene is TRBV11-2, the J gene TRBJ2-1; perhaps TRBD2 as D (6 bases). This CDR3 comprises 12 residues. V was pared by 1 base and J by 15 bases, with 13 bases between. Germline V gene lookup returns CDR1 SGHAT and CDR2 FQNNGV. CDR3 loop: CASSLAGDLGFF. CDR3 nucleotides: TGTGCCAGCAGCTTAGCGGGAGATTTGGGGTTCTTC.

This sequence joins TRBV28 and TRBJ1-1; 7 bases match TRBD1. Germline V CDR1 and CDR2: MDHEN, SYDVKM. The junction had 6 bases not matched to a gene; V was cut back by 3 bases and J by 5 bases. The CDR3 consists of 14 residues. This CDR3 is CASSLNRGWTEAFF. The CDR3 DNA reads as TGTGCCAGCAGTTTGAACAGGGGATGGACTGAAGCTTTCTTT. Supplemented by reference TRBV28 and TRBJ1-1, the full variable domain reads DVKVTQSSRYLVKRTGEKVFLECVQDMDHENMFWYRQDPGLGLRLIYFSYDVKMKEKGDIPEGYSVSREKKERFSLILESASTNQTSMYLCASSLNRGWTEAFFGQGTRLTVV.

Turning to this clone: The identical CDR3 is also encoded by other nucleotide sequences in the sample. The chain couples TRBV4-1 to TRBJ2-7; TRBD2 might be the D (5 bases). This CDR3 has 13 residues. Germline-derived CDR1 and CDR2 are MGHRA and YSYEKL. Deletions cut 0 bases from V and 3 bases from J, with 6 bases between. The CDR3 DNA follows: TGCGCCAGCAGCCAAGACAGCGGCTACGAGCAGTACTTC. It is translated as CASSQDSGYEQYF.

The V call is TRBV7-2, the J call TRBJ2-7; 10 positions match TRBD1. V was clipped by 6 bases and J by 6 bases; unmatched bases: 11. The CDR3 is 15 residues long. CDR1 and CDR2 from the germline V gene are SGHTA and FQGNSA. The CDR3: CASRRFGDRGLEQYF. In DNA, the CDR3 is TGTGCCAGCAGACGCTTTGGGGACAGGGGTCTCGAGCAGTACTTC.

The chain is built from TRBV7-8 and TRBJ2-2; D unresolved. The CDR3 has 14 residues. The V end was cut by 2 bases, the J end by 6 bases, with 10 bases between. CDR1 and CDR2 from the germline V gene are SGHVS and FQNEAQ. The CDR3 bases are TGTGCCAGCAGCTTACTAGGATCTCCCGGGGAGCTGTTTTTT. It is translated as CASSLLGSPGELFF.

The rearrangement joins TRBV5-1 to TRBJ2-7; TRBD2 matches at 10 bases. In germline, CDR1 is SGHRS, CDR2 YFSETQ. This CDR3 comprises 15 residues. With 6 bases clipped from V and 6 bases from J, the junction kept 12 bases outside the gene matches. This chain's CDR3 is CASTNKAGGPREQYF. In DNA, the CDR3 is TGCGCCAGCACCAACAAAGCGGGGGGGCCCCGCGAGCAGTACTTC. Combining the CDR3 with reference TRBV5-1 and TRBJ2-7 gives the whole variable domain KAGVTQTPRYLIKTRGQQVTLSCSPISGHRSVSWYQQTPGQGLQFLFEYFSETQRNKGNFPGRFSGRQFSNSRSEMNVSTLELGDSALYLCASTNKAGGPREQYFGPGTRLTVT.

In DNA, the CDR3 is TGTGCCAGCAGCTCGATGGGGGACCCGGCGGGGAACTATGGCTACACCTTC. Encoded protein: CASSSMGDPAGNYGYTF. The rearrangement links TRBV5-6 to TRBJ1-2, with D possibly being TRBD1 (5 bases). Trimming cost V 3 bases and J 2 bases, with 20 bases left between them. This CDR3 has 17 amino acids. In germline, CDR1 is SGHDT, CDR2 YYEEEE.

With respect to this clone: One end of the junction does not line up with germline, which may come from a read error. V and J are TRBV24-1 and TRBJ2-3; 10 nucleotides align to TRBD1. The CDR3 extends over 14 amino acids. Germline assignment: CDR1 KGHDR and CDR2 SFDVKD. Here the CDR3 reads CATSDRGPPDTQYF. CDR3 bases: TGTGCCACTAGTGACAGGGGGCCCCCAGATACGCAGTATTTT.

The gene calls are TRBV5-6 and TRBJ1-2, with 12 bases identical to TRBD1. This CDR3 is 17 amino acids long. Germline loops: CDR1 SGHDT, CDR2 YYEEEE. Unmatched junction bases numbered 10, after V lost 3 bases and J lost 4 bases. As DNA, the CDR3 is TGTGCCAGCAGCTACTTTTCCCGGGACAGGGGGCTCTATGGCTACACCTTC. Translated, it gives CASSYFSRDRGLYGYTF.

The gene calls are TRBV2 and TRBJ1-6, with 8 bases lining up with TRBD1. The CDR3 is made up of 15 amino acids. The germline gives CDR1 SNHLY, CDR2 FYNNEI. Unmatched junction bases numbered 7, after V lost 2 bases and J lost 10 bases. The CDR3 DNA reads TGTGCCAGCAGTGAACAGGGGGCGAAGGGATCACCCCTCCACTTT. Amino acids: CASSEQGAKGSPLHF. The full variable domain, its missing parts supplied by reference TRBV2 and TRBJ1-6, is EPEVTQTPSHQVTQMGQEVILRCVPISNHLYFYWYRQILGQKVEFLVSFYNNEISEKSEIFDDQFSVERPDGSNFTLKIRSTKLEDSAMYFCASSEQGAKGSPLHFGNGTRLTVT.

V and J are TRBV3-1 (or the pseudogene TRBV3-2) and TRBJ2-7; weak D call: TRBD1 (5 bases). V lost 4 bases and J 5 bases, leaving 18 bases between the germline ends. The CDR3 loop spans 15 amino acids. From germline, CDR1 is LGHDT and CDR2 YNNKEL (reference sequence). This CDR3 is CASSRTQDGHDEQYF. The CDR3 bases are TGTGCCAGCAGCCGAACACAGGACGGGCACGACGAGCAGTACTTC.

The V call is TRBV7-9, the J call TRBJ2-7; possibly TRBD1 for D (5 bases). The germline gives CDR1 SEHNR, CDR2 FQNEAQ (reference sequence). The V and J ends lost 1 base and 6 bases respectively, with 7 bases between them. This CDR3 has 12 amino acids. Here the CDR3 reads CASSLGGVEQYF. CDR3 coding DNA: TGTGCCAGCAGCTTAGGGGGCGTCGAGCAGTACTTC.

CDR3 region: CASSLAILQPQHF. CDR3 DNA: TGTGCCAGCAGCTTAGCCATTCTACAGCCCCAGCATTTT. V gene TRBV11-2 combines with J gene TRBJ1-5; D uncertain. Between the trimmed V and J ends, which lost 1 base and 7 bases, there was a span of 8 bases. The germline V gene has CDR1 SGHAT and CDR2 FQNNGV. This CDR3 is built from 13 residues.

The V call is TRBV11-3, the J call TRBJ2-1; tentative D call: TRBD1 (6 bases). The CDR3 spans 14 residues. V gave up 5 bases and J gave up 11 bases, with 19 bases separating them. Germline V gives CDR1 SGHNT, CDR2 YENEEA. CDR3 sequence (DNA): TGTGCCAGCAGCCCAGGGGATACCAATGGAAAGCAGTTCTTC. Protein: CASSPGDTNGKQFF.

The chain has TRBV13 and TRBJ2-7, with TRBD1 matching over 11 bases. Unmatched junction bases numbered 8, after V lost 6 bases and J lost 7 bases. This CDR3 has 14 residues. Germline assignment: CDR1 PRHDT and CDR2 FYEKMQ (reference sequence). The CDR3 DNA follows: TGTGCCAGCAGTTGGGACAGGGGGGTATGGGAGCAGTACTTC. Translated: CASSWDRGVWEQYF.

The chain has TRBV28 and TRBJ2-5, with 9 bases matching TRBD1. Trimming at V came to 6 bases and at J to 5 bases, leaving 4 bases not matched to a gene. Germline V CDR1 and CDR2: MDHEN, SYDVKM. The CDR3 is made up of 13 amino acids. The chain's CDR3 is CASRTGGEETQYF. CDR3 DNA: TGTGCCAGCAGAACAGGGGGCGAGGAGACCCAGTACTTC.